In its sample, the clone carrying this TCR beta chain was seen many times. Its antigen remains unknown. The data stem from a study of T cell repertoires in cytomegalovirus infection. Study details: Matching HLA type, along with CMV infection, was indicated by public TCR beta signatures.

Findings and caveats of the study: Summed public TCR beta family frequency identified CMV carriers bearing the relevant HLA. CMV-specific TCR beta clonotypes restricted by HLA-C dominated the ex vivo response.

Germline trimming cut 6 bases from V and 5 bases from J; bases unmatched to any gene: 19. The CDR3 runs 17 residues. Each CDR3 protein gets one entry after TCRdb re-called the reads with MiXCR. The table has around 260,000 distinct CDR3 sequences, roughly 9.1% seen once. Sequenced: PBMCs. This clonotype was sampled from a human donor in good health (CMV status not recorded). Some clones in this sample may be carry-over from other donors' samples. This chain uses TRBV12-3 or TRBV12-4 with TRBJ2-7; 7 bases are a match to TRBD1. The CDR3 nucleotides are TGTGCCAGCAGACAAACCCTCCTCTCTAGTAGGGGGCACGAGCAGTACTTC. It encodes CASRQTLLSSRGHEQYF.